These T cell receptor beta chains were read from a single sample in a study of Ad26.COV2.S vaccination and SARS-CoV-2 variants. Profiling relied on immunoSEQ multiplex PCR, and the TCRdb table lists in-frame clones only, not all of them. The table lists over 400,000 clones, around 91% of them singletons. Specimen: peripheral blood, collected in a trial of Ad26.COV2.S vaccine versus placebo. These receptors originate from a person between 18 and 65 years old who received the Ad26.COV2.S COVID-19 vaccine or a placebo. The CDR3 runs from the conserved cysteine through the conserved F or W. Each record gives: J gene, CDR3 length, V gene, CDR3 protein.

j_gene: TRBJ2-1; len: 13; v_gene: TRBV29-1; CDR3aa: CSVAVLRDSEQFF
j_gene: TRBJ2-7; len: 13; v_gene: TRBV2; CDR3aa: CASSERVGHEQYF
j_gene: TRBJ2-3; len: 16; v_gene: TRBV10-3; CDR3aa: CAISESGGNRADTQYF
j_gene: TRBJ2-2; len: 13; v_gene: TRBV18; CDR3aa: CASCRENTGELFF
j_gene: TRBJ2-3; len: 16; v_gene: TRBV28; CDR3aa: CASSLLGTGGSDTQYF
j_gene: TRBJ2-1; len: 12; v_gene: TRBV28; CDR3aa: CASSFPPGEQFF
j_gene: TRBJ2-2; len: 17; v_gene: TRBV13; CDR3aa: CASSPSPEGGNTGELFF
j_gene: TRBJ1-1; len: 14; v_gene: TRBV30; CDR3aa: CAWEMTLMNTEAFF
j_gene: TRBJ2-1; len: 14; v_gene: TRBV9; CDR3aa: CASSVVPGGNEQFF
j_gene: TRBJ2-1; len: 17; v_gene: TRBV28; CDR3aa: CASSLFGTSGPTGEQFF
j_gene: TRBJ2-2; len: 15; v_gene: TRBV7-3; CDR3aa: CASSSRADGTGELFF
j_gene: TRBJ2-5; len: 13; v_gene: TRBV15; CDR3aa: CATSTGPTGAQYF
j_gene: TRBJ1-4; len: 16; v_gene: TRBV27; CDR3aa: CASSLSWGRGREKLFF
j_gene: TRBJ1-1; len: 15; v_gene: TRBV19; CDR3aa: CASSISPQKHSEAFF
j_gene: TRBJ2-5; len: 16; v_gene: TRBV7-9; CDR3aa: CASSSRRTGAQETQYF
j_gene: TRBJ2-4; len: 13; v_gene: TRBV18; CDR3aa: CASSRGADDIQYF
j_gene: TRBJ2-7; len: 15; v_gene: TRBV18; CDR3aa: CASSPSGGGTYEQYF
j_gene: TRBJ1-2; len: 20; v_gene: TRBV2; CDR3aa: CASRKPKGRGSGDSTYGYTF
j_gene: TRBJ1-1; len: 15; v_gene: TRBV24-1; CDR3aa: CATSAPGGGSTEAFF
j_gene: TRBJ2-7; len: 17; v_gene: TRBV4-3; CDR3aa: CASSQERVQGGSYEQYF
j_gene: TRBJ1-1; len: 15; v_gene: TRBV18; CDR3aa: CASSPREGMNTEAFF
j_gene: TRBJ1-6; len: 19; v_gene: TRBV10-3; CDR3aa: CAISESWDRGPPYNSPLHF
j_gene: TRBJ2-3; len: 16; v_gene: TRBV7-9; CDR3aa: CASSFYGSGGTDTQYF
j_gene: TRBJ2-4; len: 11; v_gene: TRBV6-2/TRBV6-3; CDR3aa: CASSYENIQYF
j_gene: TRBJ2-3; len: 17; v_gene: TRBV7-9; CDR3aa: CASSPYGTGRLADTQYF
j_gene: TRBJ1-5; len: 16; v_gene: TRBV7-6; CDR3aa: CASSLGTGLTNQPQHF
j_gene: TRBJ2-5; len: 16; v_gene: TRBV30; CDR3aa: CAWSVLPGQGKETQYF
j_gene: TRBJ1-2; len: 14; v_gene: TRBV27; CDR3aa: CASSLRDKMSGYTF
j_gene: TRBJ1-1; len: 12; v_gene: TRBV29-1; CDR3aa: CSGGGLAPEAFF
j_gene: TRBJ2-7; len: 17; v_gene: TRBV14; CDR3aa: CASSQAKTTSGSYEQYF
j_gene: TRBJ2-7; len: 14; v_gene: TRBV28; CDR3aa: CASSTSTRAYEQYF
j_gene: TRBJ2-3; len: 17; v_gene: TRBV14; CDR3aa: CASSLIAGGPWTDTQYF
j_gene: TRBJ2-7; len: 16; v_gene: TRBV24-1; CDR3aa: CATSDPGTGNSYEQYF
j_gene: TRBJ2-5; len: 15; v_gene: TRBV6-5; CDR3aa: CASSRDGRPQETQYF
j_gene: TRBJ2-3; len: 14; v_gene: TRBV6-4; CDR3aa: CASSEKGGSDTQYF
j_gene: TRBJ1-2; len: 13; v_gene: TRBV18; CDR3aa: CASSPTGGMGYTF
j_gene: TRBJ1-1; len: 16; v_gene: TRBV11-2; CDR3aa: CASSLDRGGFVAEAFF
j_gene: TRBJ2-7; len: 17; v_gene: TRBV6-2/TRBV6-3; CDR3aa: CASSYSMWTSVAYEQYF
j_gene: TRBJ1-2; len: 14; v_gene: TRBV4-3; CDR3aa: CASSQRQGDYGYTF
j_gene: TRBJ2-5; len: 14; v_gene: TRBV2; CDR3aa: CASSEWTGGETQYF
j_gene: TRBJ2-5; len: 15; v_gene: TRBV15; CDR3aa: CATSRDVLYQETQYF
j_gene: TRBJ1-1; len: 15; v_gene: TRBV7-9; CDR3aa: CASSSLQGLYTEAFF
j_gene: TRBJ2-3; len: 14; v_gene: TRBV18; CDR3aa: CASSPLGGTDTQYF
j_gene: TRBJ2-7; len: 15; v_gene: TRBV5-6; CDR3aa: CASSFPLAGAYEQYF
j_gene: TRBJ2-1; len: 17; v_gene: TRBV27; CDR3aa: CASTPSLLASFYNEQFF
j_gene: TRBJ2-5; len: 15; v_gene: TRBV27; CDR3aa: CASSIRGWVAETQYF